Shown below are 24 T cell receptor beta chains from a single sample sequenced in a study of cytomegalovirus exposure and HLA in healthy donors. The table came from immunoSEQ multiplex PCR; TCRdb's copy has only in-frame clones and leaves some out. The repertoire includes around 120,000 clones, around 88% of them detected once, and roughly 5% sits in the top ten. The material sequenced was PBMCs. These receptors all stem from a man between 18 and 35 years old in good health and CMV-seronegative.

The sample holds a few counts of this clone. This chain uses TRBV12-5 with TRBJ1-1; TRBD1 matches 7 bases. The ends lost 4 bases at V and 5 bases at J; junction bases unmatched: 10. This CDR3 spans 15 amino acids. Per germline, CDR1 LGHNT and CDR2 FRNRAP. In DNA, the CDR3 is TGTGCTAGTGGTTACGAGACAGGGCGTGAAACTGAAGCTTTCTTT. Translating it yields CASGYETGRETEAFF.

The chain links TRBV7-6 to TRBJ1-1; maybe TRBD1 (6 bases). Germline loops: CDR1 SGHVS, CDR2 FNYEAQ. The CDR3 is 17 amino acids. Between the trimmed V and J ends, which lost 5 bases and 1 base, there was a span of 20 bases. CDR3 residues: CASSPAAGVDRNTEAFF. DNA of the CDR3: TGTGCCAGCAGCCCCGCGGCGGGGGTGGACAGGAACACTGAAGCTTTCTTT.

This chain connects TRBV5-1 to TRBJ2-1; D is perhaps TRBD1 (6 bases). CDR1 is SGHRS, CDR2 YFSETQ, per germline. The CDR3 consists of 15 residues. V lost 2 bases and J lost 1, with 10 bases in between. The CDR3 protein is CASSFPRGSYNEQFF. The CDR3 DNA is TGCGCCAGCAGCTTTCCCAGGGGATCCTACAATGAGCAGTTCTTC.

CDR3 residues: CASSVLSPGGNTEAFF. CDR3 bases: TGTGCCAGTAGTGTTTTGTCCCCAGGGGGGAACACTGAAGCTTTCTTT. The gene calls are TRBV19 and TRBJ1-1; 7 bases line up with TRBD1. This CDR3 region has 16 residues. V was clipped by 5 bases and J by 1 base; unmatched bases: 10. CDR1 and CDR2 (germline): LNHDA, SQIVND (reference sequence).

The rearrangement links TRBV30 to TRBJ1-3; D remains unclear. Germline-derived CDR1 and CDR2 are GTSNPN and SVGIG (reference sequence). The V end lost 0 bases, the J end lost 0 bases, and 3 bases lay between the germline ends. The CDR3 is 13 amino acids. The CDR3 DNA is TGTGCCTGGAGTGTTAACTCTGGAAACACCATATATTTT. Its protein is CAWSVNSGNTIYF.

The V call is TRBV5-1, the J call TRBJ1-6, with D possibly matching TRBD1 (5 bases). V was trimmed by 4 bases and J by 10 bases, leaving 15 bases between them. Germline CDR1 and CDR2: SGHRS and YFSETQ. CDR3 length equals 14 residues. The CDR3 sequence: CASSPVGGESPLHF. The CDR3, as DNA: TGCGCCAGCAGCCCCGTAGGAGGGGAATCACCCCTCCACTTT.

The J gene is TRBJ2-1, the V gene TRBV2, with TRBD2 identical over 11 bases. The CDR3 sequence is 17 residues long. V was pared by 5 bases and J by 8 bases, with 14 bases of the junction left unmatched. The germline gives CDR1 SNHLY, CDR2 FYNNEI. CDR3 loop: CASSSRLAGSSEDEQFF. CDR3 nucleotides: TGTGCCAGCAGTAGTCGACTAGCGGGAAGTAGCGAGGATGAGCAGTTCTTC.

Details on this clone: At one end the junction does not follow the germline gene, possibly because of a read error. This chain connects TRBV7-7 to TRBJ2-1; TRBD2 matches at 7 bases. The CDR3 loop spans 14 amino acids. Germline values: CDR1 SSHAT, CDR2 FNYEAQ (reference sequence). The CDR3 DNA reads as TGTGCTAGCAGCTCAATGGGGGGGACCAATGAGCAGTTCTTC. Protein product: CASSSMGGTNEQFF.

V gene TRBV4-2 combines with J gene TRBJ1-1; no firm D call. Germline-derived CDR1 and CDR2 are LGHNA and YNFKEQ. The V end lost 0 bases, the J end lost 0 bases, and 11 bases lay between the germline ends. This CDR3 comprises 16 residues. CDR3 nucleotide sequence: TGTGCCAGCAGCCAAGAAGGAGCGGGGATGAACACTGAAGCTTTCTTT. Amino acid sequence: CASSQEGAGMNTEAFF.

The chain employs TRBV5-1 and TRBJ1-1; D is unclear. Trimming pared 4 bases from V and 6 bases from J, leaving 13 bases between. Germline V gene data show CDR1 as SGHRS and CDR2 as YFSETQ. The CDR3 spans 13 residues. The DNA of the CDR3 is TGCGCCAGCAGCCCCGGGGTCGTCCCTGAAGCTTTCTTT. Its translation: CASSPGVVPEAFF.

The rearrangement links TRBV7-8 to TRBJ2-5; TRBD2 might be the D (6 bases). Deletions cut 8 bases from V and 4 bases from J, with 14 bases between. Per the germline V gene, CDR1 is SGHVS and CDR2 is FQNEAQ. This CDR3 has 13 amino acids. In DNA form, the CDR3 reads TGTGCCAGCGGGAGCGGGTCGGGAGAGACCCAGTACTTC. Translated: CASGSGSGETQYF.

This chain links TRBV10-3 with TRBJ1-2; a weak D match, TRBD1 (5 bases). The length of the CDR3 is 11 residues. V was pared by 8 bases and J by 5 bases, with 9 bases between. CDR1 ENHRY and CDR2 SYGVKD come from the germline V gene. The CDR3 loop reads CAIGGNYGYTF. In DNA, the CDR3 is TGTGCCATCGGGGGGAATTATGGCTACACCTTC.

This chain uses TRBV14 with TRBJ2-7; no firm D call. Germline values: CDR1 SGHDN, CDR2 FVKESK. The CDR3 is 15 amino acids. V gave up 1 base and J gave up 3 bases, with 13 bases separating them. The CDR3 DNA is TGTGCCAGCAGCCAAGGACGGGTGCATTTCTACGAGCAGTACTTC. This translates into CASSQGRVHFYEQYF.

This clone was observed once. The J gene is TRBJ2-1, the V gene TRBV11-2, with D tentatively TRBD2 (5 bases). CDR3 length: 13 residues. V gave up 1 base and J gave up 8 bases, with 9 bases separating them. Germline CDR1 SGHAT, CDR2 FQNNGV. CDR3 amino acids: CASSLVTRDEQFF. The CDR3 bases are TGTGCCAGCAGCTTAGTGACGAGGGATGAGCAGTTCTTC. The full variable domain, in which reference TRBV11-2 and TRBJ2-1 provide the parts outside the CDR3, is EAGVAQSPRYKIIEKRQSVAFWCNPISGHATLYWYQQILGQGPKLLIQFQNNGVVDDSQLPKDRFSAERLKGVDSTLKIQPAKLEDSAVYLCASSLVTRDEQFFGPGTRLTVL.

The V gene is TRBV5-4, the J gene TRBJ2-7; the D gene is possibly TRBD2 (6 bases). CDR3 length: 13 residues. V lost 4 bases and J 6 bases, leaving 14 bases between the germline ends. Germline CDR1 is SGHNT and CDR2 is YYREEE (reference sequence). CDR3 nucleotide sequence: TGTGCCAGCAGCCGCTGGGGGGAACGCGAGCAGTACTTC. Its translation is CASSRWGEREQYF.

The sample holds a few counts of this clone. J is TRBJ2-5 and V is TRBV29-1; a weak D match, TRBD2 (6 bases). Germline V gene sequence: CDR1 SQVTM, CDR2 ANQGSEA. The CDR3 covers 13 residues. V was shortened by 2 bases and J by 4 bases, with 11 bases between the two germline ends. The CDR3 coding sequence is TGCAGCGTTGAATGGGAGGCAGGAGAGACCCAGTACTTC. Its translation: CSVEWEAGETQYF.

This clone was counted a few times. The J gene is TRBJ1-1, the V gene TRBV30; no firm D call. The length of the CDR3 is 13 residues. Germline assignment: CDR1 GTSNPN and CDR2 SVGIG (reference sequence). The V and J ends lost 2 bases and 5 bases respectively, with 12 bases between them. CDR3 sequence (DNA): TGTGCCTGGAGTCCCAGGCAGTGGACTGAAGCTTTCTTT. It codes for CAWSPRQWTEAFF.

V and J are TRBV9 and TRBJ2-3, with a possible D match to TRBD1 (8 bases). Trimming stripped 0 bases from V and 6 bases from J, with 20 bases between. The CDR3 extends over 17 amino acids. Per the germline V gene, CDR1 is SGDLS and CDR2 is YYNGEE. The chain's CDR3 is CASSVGQRDRWADTQYF. The CDR3 DNA is TGTGCCAGCAGCGTAGGACAGCGGGACAGGTGGGCGGATACGCAGTATTTT. The entire variable domain, with the rest obtained from reference TRBV9 and TRBJ2-3, is as follows: DSGVTQTPKHLITATGQRVTLRCSPRSGDLSVYWYQQSLDQGLQFLIQYYNGEERAKGNILERFSAQQFPDLHSELNLSSLELGDSALYFCASSVGQRDRWADTQYFGPGTRLTVL.

The rearrangement links TRBV29-1 to TRBJ2-4, with TRBD1 matching 10 bases. This CDR3 is built from 14 residues. Losses at the gene ends were 3 bases for V and 3 bases for J; bases not matched to a gene: 2. The V gene's germline CDR1 is SQVTM and CDR2 ANQGSEA. CDR3 amino acids: CSVDGQGDKNIQYF. For the CDR3, the DNA is TGCAGCGTTGACGGACAGGGGGACAAAAACATTCAGTACTTC.

The chain is built from TRBV7-9 and TRBJ2-1, with 9 bases identical to TRBD1. CDR1 and CDR2 from the germline V gene are SEHNR and FQNEAQ (reference sequence). This CDR3 contains 15 residues. The J segment lost 7 bases and the V segment lost 5 bases, leaving 9 bases of the junction unmatched. CDR3 nucleotide sequence: TGTGCCAGCAGCCGTACAGGGGGCTCGTCGAATGAGCAGTTCTTC. Its translation is CASSRTGGSSNEQFF.

The V call is TRBV5-6, the J call TRBJ2-7, with 10 positions matching TRBD1. The V gene's germline CDR1 is SGHDT and CDR2 YYEEEE. The CDR3 contains 17 residues. J lost 3 bases, V lost 0 bases, and 9 bases had no gene match. CDR3: CASSLGPGTGAIYEQYF. DNA of the CDR3: TGTGCCAGCAGCTTGGGTCCAGGGACAGGGGCGATCTACGAGCAGTACTTC.

The chain joins TRBV6-1 to TRBJ1-5; the match to TRBD1 covers 8 bases. The CDR3 has 16 residues. CDR1 and CDR2 (germline): MNHNS, SASEGT. With V trimmed by 2 bases and J by 3 bases, 6 bases remained unmatched. The CDR3 DNA reads as TGTGCCAGCAGTGAAATGCCAGGGGGCAACAATCAGCCCCAGCATTTT. Protein product: CASSEMPGGNNQPQHF.

The chain recombines TRBV7-8 with TRBJ2-7; 9 nucleotides agree with TRBD1. Germline V gives CDR1 SGHVS, CDR2 FQNEAQ. The CDR3 loop spans 13 amino acids. Losses at the gene ends were 3 bases for V and 6 bases for J; bases not matched to a gene: 3. The CDR3 sequence: CASSLGQGVEQYF. CDR3 coding DNA: TGTGCCAGCAGCTTGGGACAGGGAGTCGAGCAGTACTTC.

V gene TRBV2 combines with J gene TRBJ1-2; 9 bases line up with TRBD1. With V trimmed by 3 bases and J by 3 bases, 5 bases remained unmatched. CDR1 is SNHLY and CDR2 is FYNNEI in the germline V gene. The CDR3 is 15 amino acids. In DNA form, the CDR3 reads TGTGCCAGCAGTGACCGGACAGGGGATGACTATGGCTACACCTTC. It specifies CASSDRTGDDYGYTF.